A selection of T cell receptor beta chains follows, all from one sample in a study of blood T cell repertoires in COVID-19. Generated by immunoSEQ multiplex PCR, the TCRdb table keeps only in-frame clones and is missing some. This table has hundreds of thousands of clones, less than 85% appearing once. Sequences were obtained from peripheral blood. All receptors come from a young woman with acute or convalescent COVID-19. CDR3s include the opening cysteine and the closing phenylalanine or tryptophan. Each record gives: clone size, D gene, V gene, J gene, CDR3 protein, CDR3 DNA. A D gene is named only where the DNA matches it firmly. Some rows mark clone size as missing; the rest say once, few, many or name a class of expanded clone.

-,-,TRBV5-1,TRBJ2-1,CASSLGQSGNEQFF,TGCGCCAGCAGCTTGGGGCAGTCGGGGAATGAGCAGTTCTTC
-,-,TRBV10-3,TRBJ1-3,CAITPGNSGNTIYF,TGTGCCATCACCCCGGGGAACTCTGGAAACACCATATATTTT
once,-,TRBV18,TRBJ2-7,CASSPVPSSEQYF,TGTGCCAGCTCACCGGTCCCTAGCTCCGAGCAGTACTTC
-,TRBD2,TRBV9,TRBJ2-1,CASSSQSGRGQFF,TGTGCCAGCAGCTCCCAGAGCGGGAGAGGGCAGTTCTTC
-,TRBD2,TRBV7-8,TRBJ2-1,CASSSLAGFSPNEQFF,TGTGCCAGCAGCTCACTAGCGGGATTCAGTCCCAATGAGCAGTTCTTC
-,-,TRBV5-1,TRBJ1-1,CASSLYRSPGNTEAFF,TGCGCCAGCAGCTTGTACAGGAGTCCCGGGAACACTGAAGCTTTCTTT
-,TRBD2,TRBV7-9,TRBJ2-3,CASSLWTSSDTDTQYF,TGTGCCAGCAGCTTATGGACTAGTTCGGACACAGATACGCAGTATTTT
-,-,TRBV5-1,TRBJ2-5,CASSLMAGSQETQYF,TGCGCCAGCAGCTTGATGGCAGGCTCTCAAGAGACCCAGTACTTC
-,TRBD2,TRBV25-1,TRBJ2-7,CASNIGLAGDEQYF,TGTGCCAGCAATATAGGACTAGCGGGAGACGAGCAGTACTTC
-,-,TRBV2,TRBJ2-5,CASSYSRGETQYF,TGTGCCAGCAGCTATAGTAGGGGAGAGACCCAGTACTTC
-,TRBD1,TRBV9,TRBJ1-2,CASSVGGGYNDGYTF,TGTGCCAGCAGCGTAGGAGGGGGCTATAATGATGGCTACACCTTC
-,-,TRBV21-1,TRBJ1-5,CASSNLPRGNQPQHF,TGTGCCAGCAGCAATTTACCCAGGGGCAATCAGCCCCAGCATTTT
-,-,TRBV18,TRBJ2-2,CASSPQRTGELFF,TGTGCCAGCTCACCACAGCGGACCGGGGAGCTGTTTTTT
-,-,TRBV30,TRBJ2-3,CAWSTFLPRTDTQYF,TGTGCCTGGAGTACATTCCTGCCCCGCACAGATACGCAGTATTTT
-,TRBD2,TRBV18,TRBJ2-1,CASSPRGGEAGPYEQFF,TGTGCCAGCTCACCACGGGGGGGAGAAGCCGGTCCCTATGAGCAGTTCTTC
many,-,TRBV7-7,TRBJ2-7,CASSLVQQGAYYEQYF,TGTGCCAGCAGCTTGGTCCAACAGGGAGCCTACTACGAGCAGTACTTC
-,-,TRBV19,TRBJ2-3,CASSMRGDTQYF,TGTGCCAGTAGTATGCGCGGAGATACGCAGTATTTT
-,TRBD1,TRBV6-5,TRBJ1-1,CASSYWRTGGPEAFF,TGTGCCAGCAGTTACTGGAGGACAGGAGGGCCTGAAGCTTTCTTT
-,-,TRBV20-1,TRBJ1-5,CSASDPLLSNQPQHF,TGCAGTGCTAGTGATCCCCTTCTCAGCAATCAGCCCCAGCATTTT
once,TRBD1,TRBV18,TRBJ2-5,CASSPNTGTGRETQYF,TGTGCCAGCTCACCTAACACCGGGACAGGTCGGGAGACCCAGTACTTC
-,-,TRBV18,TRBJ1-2,CASSPDEQGGHGYTF,TGTGCCAGCTCACCAGACGAACAGGGAGGGCATGGCTACACCTTC
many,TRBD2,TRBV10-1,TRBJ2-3,CASSETSGRTDTQYF,TGCGCCAGCAGTGAGACTAGCGGGAGAACAGATACGCAGTATTTT
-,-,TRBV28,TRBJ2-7,CASSPGLPVDEQYF,TGTGCCAGCAGCCCGGGACTGCCCGTCGACGAGCAGTACTTC
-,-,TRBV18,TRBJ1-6,CASSPGGADSPLHF,TGTGCCAGCTCACCAGGGGGCGCAGATTCACCCCTCCACTTT
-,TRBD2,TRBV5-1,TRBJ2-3,CASSIEGLAGGSTQYF,TGCGCCAGCAGTATTGAGGGACTAGCGGGGGGCAGCACGCAGTATTTT
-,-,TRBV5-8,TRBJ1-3,CASSLAVYRFGSGNTIYF,TGTGCCAGCAGCTTGGCGGTTTACAGGTTCGGCTCTGGAAACACCATATATTTT
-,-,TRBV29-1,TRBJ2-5,CSVEGGLGQETQYF,TGCAGCGTTGAAGGGGGCTTAGGTCAAGAGACCCAGTACTTC
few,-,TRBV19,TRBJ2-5,CASSFRETQYF,TGTGCCAGTAGTTTCAGAGAGACCCAGTACTTC
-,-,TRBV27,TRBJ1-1,CASVGGGPIVSFF,TGTGCCAGCGTAGGGGGAGGGCCGATTGTGTCTTTCTTT
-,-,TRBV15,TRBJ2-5,CATSRDGRGALQETQYF,TGTGCCACCAGCAGAGATGGTCGGGGGGCCCTCCAAGAGACCCAGTACTTC
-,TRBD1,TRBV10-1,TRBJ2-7,CASSAGQGKIEQYF,TGCGCCAGCAGTGCGGGACAGGGGAAGATCGAGCAGTACTTC
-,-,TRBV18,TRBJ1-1,CASSPPGNTEAFF,TGTGCCAGCTCACCACCCGGGAACACTGAAGCTTTCTTT
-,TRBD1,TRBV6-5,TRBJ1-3,CASSYSPGQVGNTIYF,TGTGCCAGCAGTTACTCGCCGGGACAGGTTGGAAACACCATATATTTT
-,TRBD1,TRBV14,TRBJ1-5,CASSQTGGSSQPQHF,TGTGCCAGCAGCCAGACAGGGGGCAGTAGTCAGCCCCAGCATTTT
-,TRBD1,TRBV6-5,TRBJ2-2,CASSRDSHTGELFF,TGTGCCAGCAGCCGGGACAGTCACACCGGGGAGCTGTTTTTT